These 15 T cell receptor beta chains share one sample of origin, sequenced in a study of T-cell memory formation after mild COVID-19. TCRdb re-analysed the 5' RACE reads in MiXCR, keeping a single row per CDR3 protein. The sample yields hundreds of thousands of distinct CDR3 sequences, 20% to 30% seen once. Sequenced sample: PBMCs or a T cell subset sorted from them (not recorded which). The receptors originated from an adult woman who had mild COVID-19 (a few samples of this study predate the infection). Cell type and time point are not known.

The chain carries TRBV7-8 and TRBJ2-1; the D gene is possibly TRBD1 (7 bases). V gave up 1 base and J gave up 4 bases, with 14 bases separating them. Germline V CDR1 and CDR2: SGHVS, FQNEAQ. This CDR3 is built from 16 residues. In nucleotides, the CDR3 is TGTGCCAGCAGCTTAGGTGGCGGGACAGTGTACAATGAGCAGTTCTTC. Encoded protein: CASSLGGGTVYNEQFF. Full variable domain (remainder filled in from reference TRBV7-8 and TRBJ2-1): GAGVSQSPRYKVAKRGQDVALRCDPISGHVSLFWYQQALGQGPEFLTYFQNEAQLDKSGLPSDRFFAERPEGSVSTLKIQRTQQEDSAVYLCASSLGGGTVYNEQFFGPGTRLTVL.

In DNA, the CDR3 is TGTGCCGGGTCAACCACTAGCGGGGGGTACAATGAGCAGTTCTTC. Its protein is CAGSTTSGGYNEQFF. This chain uses TRBV5-4 with TRBJ2-1; TRBD2 matches 12 bases. This CDR3 has 15 amino acids. Germline V gene data show CDR1 as SGHNT and CDR2 as YYREEE (reference sequence). Trimming took 10 bases from V and 4 from J; bases not matched to a gene: 9.

The J gene is TRBJ2-3, the V gene TRBV12-3 or TRBV12-4; 7 bases are shared with TRBD2. Unmatched junction bases numbered 9, after V lost 4 bases and J lost 5 bases. This CDR3 spans 15 amino acids. CDR3 region: CASSSPPRGVDTQYF. The DNA of the CDR3 is TGTGCCAGCAGTTCACCCCCCCGGGGGGTAGATACGCAGTATTTT.

In this sample, this clonotype turned up many times. The chain links TRBV10-3 to TRBJ1-1; D ambiguous. The V end lost 6 bases, the J end lost 1 base, and 12 bases lay between the germline ends. The CDR3 runs to 14 residues. Germline V gene lookup returns CDR1 ENHRY and CDR2 SYGVKD. CDR3 residues: CAISSNGRNTEAFF. The CDR3 bases are TGTGCCATCAGCTCGAACGGGCGGAACACTGAAGCTTTCTTT.

This clonotype occurred a few times. The gene calls are TRBV6-5 and TRBJ2-1; 10 positions agree with TRBD1. J gave up 4 bases and V 6 bases, and 12 bases lay outside the gene matches. The germline V gene encodes CDR1 MNHEY and CDR2 SVGAGI. The CDR3 has 17 amino acids. The CDR3 region is CASSTTGTGEPYNEQFF. DNA of the CDR3: TGTGCCAGCAGCACAACCGGGACAGGGGAACCTTACAATGAGCAGTTCTTC.

The sample holds one count of this clonotype. This chain joins TRBV24-1 and TRBJ2-2, with D possibly called TRBD1 or TRBD2 (5 bases each). The germline CDR1 and CDR2 sequences are KGHDR and SFDVKD. The V gene lost 1 base and the J gene lost 1 base, with 9 bases spanning the gap. This CDR3 spans 16 amino acids. The CDR3 loop reads CATSDFGDLNTGELFF. The CDR3 region has the DNA TGTGCCACCAGTGATTTCGGGGACCTGAACACCGGGGAGCTGTTTTTT.

The rearrangement joins TRBV7-3 to TRBJ2-1; the match to TRBD1 covers 10 bases. Per the germline V gene, CDR1 is SGHTA and CDR2 is FQGTGA. The CDR3 spans 18 residues. J was trimmed by 2 bases and V by 4 bases; bases with no gene match: 11. Here the CDR3 DNA reads TGTGCCAGCAGCTACCTACCCCCGGGACAGGGGACCTACAATGAGCAGTTCTTC. It translates to CASSYLPPGQGTYNEQFF.

This chain connects TRBV10-3 to TRBJ2-7, with TRBD2 matching over 10 bases. The CDR3 spans 19 residues. The ends lost 8 bases at V and 1 base at J; junction bases unmatched: 20. Germline V gene sequence: CDR1 ENHRY, CDR2 SYGVKD. This CDR3 reads CAIGDVILSGGPQSYEQYF. CDR3 bases: TGTGCCATCGGGGATGTGATTCTTAGCGGGGGGCCTCAATCCTACGAGCAGTACTTC.

This chain uses TRBV5-1 with TRBJ2-7; 7 nucleotides align to TRBD1. Germline CDR1 is SGHRS and CDR2 is YFSETQ. This CDR3 is built from 13 residues. The junction had 8 bases not matched to a gene; V was cut back by 5 bases and J by 6 bases. CDR3 sequence reads: CASRRGLVSEQYF. In DNA, the CDR3 is TGCGCCAGCAGGAGGGGGCTAGTTAGCGAGCAGTACTTC.

The chain couples TRBV4-1 to TRBJ1-5; D is ambiguous. The CDR3 has 15 amino acids. Germline lookup yields CDR1 MGHRA and CDR2 YSYEKL. V lost 1 base to trimming and J lost 3 bases, with 10 bases between them. CDR3 DNA: TGCGCCAGCAGCCAAGTGATAGGAGACAATCAGCCCCAGCATTTT. Translation gives CASSQVIGDNQPQHF.

This clonotype was detected only a few times. The V call is TRBV29-1, the J call TRBJ2-7; no definite D call. The CDR3 totals 14 residues. V shed 7 bases and J shed 2 bases, with 18 bases lying between them. The germline CDR1 and CDR2 sequences are SQVTM and ANQGSEA. The CDR3 here is CSALDVGWAYEQYF. DNA of the CDR3: TGCAGCGCTCTCGACGTTGGGTGGGCCTACGAGCAGTACTTC.

This clonotype appeared a few times. CDR3 protein: CATSPGLNYGYTF. CDR3 nucleotide sequence: TGTGCCACCAGTCCTGGTTTGAACTATGGCTACACCTTC. The J gene is TRBJ1-2, the V gene TRBV24-1; D remains ambiguous. From germline, CDR1 is KGHDR and CDR2 SFDVKD. The CDR3 consists of 13 residues. The germline V and J ends were trimmed by 6 bases and 2 bases, with 9 bases remaining between them.

The chain employs TRBV7-9 and TRBJ2-7; tentative D call: TRBD2 (7 bases). Germline lookup yields CDR1 SEHNR and CDR2 FQNEAQ (reference sequence). Trimming took off 2 bases at V and 6 bases at J, with 17 bases between the two ends. The CDR3 length is 15 residues. CDR3 region: CASSLFGGLSGEQYF. The DNA for the CDR3 is TGTGCCAGCAGCTTATTCGGGGGGCTGTCTGGCGAGCAGTACTTC.

This clonotype appeared a few times. The chain recombines TRBV11-2 with TRBJ2-7; unclear D gene. V dropped 1 base and J dropped 6 bases, with 13 bases sitting between them. Germline CDR1 and CDR2: SGHAT and FQNNGV. CDR3 size: 14 residues. The CDR3 DNA follows: TGTGCCAGCAGCTTAGTTACGGGTACGGGCGAGCAGTACTTC. Protein sequence: CASSLVTGTGEQYF.

This clonotype appeared a few times. The rearrangement links TRBV29-1 to TRBJ1-1; D is unclear. Germline V gene sequence: CDR1 SQVTM, CDR2 ANQGSEA. Deletions cut 2 bases from V and 0 bases from J, with 7 bases between. CDR3 length equals 13 residues. CDR3 region: CSVEPRVNTEAFF. CDR3 DNA: TGCAGCGTTGAACCCCGGGTGAACACTGAAGCTTTCTTT.